This T cell receptor beta chain was found in a study of blood T cells in healthy people across ages (dated by TCRdb to about 2015). Study-wide context: Template switching captured roughly one uniquely barcoded TCR beta cDNA molecule per two T cells in model experiments. To track age-related changes in TCR beta repertoire diversity, the study relied on deep sequencing normalized with unique cDNA molecular identifiers. The donors were divided into four age groups: young (average about 15 years), middle-aged (approximately 39), aged (approximately 62) and long-lived (around 87). To avoid experimental bias, donors of different ages were spread randomly across the sequencing lanes. Two additional independent replicas of 1 million unique cDNA reads from the same blood draw were analyzed for two donors (one aged 18 to 30 and one aged 80 or older). General findings and caveats noted by the study authors: Conclusive comparison of naive and antigen-experienced compartments was prevented by the profiling of bulk unsorted PBMCs. Estimates of total diversity from one million sequenced T cells were regarded as lower bounds and underestimates. Observed TCR beta diversity correlated strongly with the percentage of naive T cells measured by flow cytometry. Donor CMV infection status was unknown, potentially confounding age-related changes in expanded clonotypes. Observed TCR beta diversity per million T cells fell roughly linearly with age, and a significant reduction was already apparent by age roughly 40. Compared with the aged group, more naive CD4+ T cells, fewer expanded clones and increased TCR diversity were shown by the long-lived group, suggesting age selection.

To prepare the library, 5' RACE was applied. For sequencing, an Illumina HiSeq 2500 was employed. A second PCR of roughly 7 to 11 cycles was run with a J-beta primer mix and a sample-barcoded 5' primer. Each TCR beta cDNA molecule received a unique molecular identifier from a template-switch 5' adaptor carrying 12 random nucleotides. Each sample yielded at least 3 million CDR3-containing paired-end reads. All of the RNA was converted into first-strand cDNA using the Mint cDNA synthesis kit, with a TRBC-specific oligonucleotide serving as the primer. After uracil-DNA glycosylase treatment, a first 18-cycle PCR used universal primers M1SS and BC2_uni_R on all cDNA. In the authors' own workflow: For normalization, 1 million high-quality reads were randomly selected from each sample, with every read carrying a distinct molecular identifier. Instead of being binned into consensus sequences, reads with shared molecular identifiers were discarded. MiTCR, with a Q25 quality threshold and the strictest error-elimination algorithm, was used for CDR3 identification, clonotype clustering and error correction. Lower-bound total TCR beta diversity was estimated with a nonparametric unseen species model using Euler transformation. The public reads were reanalyzed by TCRdb: fastp trimming at Q25, MiXCR alignment, in-frame beta chains only. Each CDR3 protein gets just one entry, which takes the most common genes and DNA from the rows behind it. The V and J calls and clone size come from TCRdb's table, not from the authors' own analysis. The sample table shows about 1 million distinct CDR3 sequences, and 40% to 55% are seen once. The ten largest clones capture about 20% of the sample.

Remarks on this clonotype: The antigen it binds to is not known. Base qualities are not provided; no much larger clone lies one nucleotide away.

Relative to germline, V is missing 1 base and J is missing 8 bases, with 3 bases of the junction outside any gene match. Reading from cysteine to phenylalanine, the CDR3 counts 13 amino acids. Here the CDR3 DNA is all that survives: 39 bases in frame from base 1. The germline V gene (reference sequence) yields SGHKS for CDR1 and YYEKEE for CDR2. The roughly 38 donors, aged about 6 to 100 years, were systemically healthy Caucasian individuals from Russia. Each donor gave 8 to 10 milliliters of peripheral blood, drawn into EDTA-treated Vacutainer tubes. Ficoll-Paque density-gradient centrifugation was used to isolate PBMCs, with at least 7 million obtained per sample. Trizol reagent was used to extract total RNA from PBMCs, with at least 5.5 micrograms per sample. The percentages of naive CD45RAhigh/CD27high T cells were determined by flow cytometry on a PBMC aliquot from every donor.

This receptor chain uses TRBV5-5 and TRBJ1-2, and 9 bases in between align with TRBD1. Specimen: blood. The clonotype comes from a woman aged 55-69 years in good health. The CDR3 loop reads CASSLTGGGGYTF. The DNA sequence is TGTGCCAGCAGCTTGACAGGGGGCGGGGGCTACACCTTC.